The T cell receptor beta chain described here comes from a study of T cell responses to AZD1222 COVID-19 vaccine. Points from the study as a whole: Every sample of the repertoires postdated the peak T cell response. Clonal diversity was possibly underestimated; the donors were predominantly white British and more often female. Spike as a whole was targeted by vaccine-associated CD4 TCRs, dominant at 160-218 and 743-854. Two doses of AZD1222 preceded a rise in Spike-specific TCR breadth and depth.

Remarks on this clone: Its antigen is not identified.

Using immunoSEQ multiplex PCR, the repertoire was profiled, and TCRdb retains in-frame clones only, with some absent. The data show approximately 170,000 clones, 85% to 95% seen once. CDR3 length: 14 residues. Germline values: CDR1 MDHEN, CDR2 SYDVKM. V shed 5 bases, J shed 6 bases, and the junction held 9 bases outside the gene matches. The chain employs TRBV28 and TRBJ1-2, with 7 bases identical to TRBD1. This material consisted of peripheral blood, taken on day 0 of AZD1222 vaccination. The TCR comes from an adult in good health. CDR3 bases: TGTGCCAGCAGTCTACTGGACAGGAGCCATGGCTACACCTTC. It encodes CASSLLDRSHGYTF.